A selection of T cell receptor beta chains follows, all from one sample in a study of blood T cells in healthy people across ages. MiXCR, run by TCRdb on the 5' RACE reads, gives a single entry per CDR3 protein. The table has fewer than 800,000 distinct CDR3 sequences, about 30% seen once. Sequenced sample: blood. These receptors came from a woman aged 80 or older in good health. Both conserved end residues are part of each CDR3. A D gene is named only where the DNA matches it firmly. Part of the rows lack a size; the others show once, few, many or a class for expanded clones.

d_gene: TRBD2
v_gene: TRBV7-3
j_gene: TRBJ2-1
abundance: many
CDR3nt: TGTGCCAGCAGCCGTAGCGGGTCGCGAAATGAGCAGTTCTTC
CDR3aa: CASSRSGSRNEQFF

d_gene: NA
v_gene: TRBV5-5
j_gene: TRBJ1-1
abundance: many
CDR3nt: TGTGCCAGCAGCTTGGTCGTTTCTGAAGCTTTCTTT
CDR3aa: CASSLVVSEAFF

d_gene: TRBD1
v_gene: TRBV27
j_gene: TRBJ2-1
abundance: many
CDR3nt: TGTGCCAGCAGAGAAGGACAGGGGAGGTTTAATGAGCAGTTCTTC
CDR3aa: CASREGQGRFNEQFF

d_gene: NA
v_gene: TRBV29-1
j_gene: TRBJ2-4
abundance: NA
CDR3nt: TGCAGCGTTGGTCGGGGAGCCAAAAACATTCAGTACTTC
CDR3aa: CSVGRGAKNIQYF

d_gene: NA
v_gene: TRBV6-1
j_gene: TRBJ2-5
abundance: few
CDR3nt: TGTGCCAGCAGTGACCCCACGGACACTCAAGAGACCCAGTACTTC
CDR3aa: CASSDPTDTQETQYF

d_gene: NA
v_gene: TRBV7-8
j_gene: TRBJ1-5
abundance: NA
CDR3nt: TGTGCCTGCGACGGCGGGGGCAATCAGCCCCAGCATTTT
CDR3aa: CACDGGGNQPQHF

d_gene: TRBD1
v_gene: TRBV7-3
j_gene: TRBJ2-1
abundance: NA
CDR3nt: TGTGCCGGCAGCTTAATAGGGACAGGGGACACCAATGAGCAGTTCTTC
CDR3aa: CAGSLIGTGDTNEQFF

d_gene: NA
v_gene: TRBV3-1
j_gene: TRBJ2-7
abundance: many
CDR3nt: TGTGCCAGCAGCCAAGGTCCTAGCAGTACCTACGAGCAGTACTTC
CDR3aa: CASSQGPSSTYEQYF

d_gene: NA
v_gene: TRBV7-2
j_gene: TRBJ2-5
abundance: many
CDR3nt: TGTGCCAGCAGCTTAGCGCTTCTTAGTGGCAGGCAAGAGACCCAGTACTTC
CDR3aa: CASSLALLSGRQETQYF

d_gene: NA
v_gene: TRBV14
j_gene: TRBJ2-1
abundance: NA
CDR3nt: TGTACCAGCAGCCAAGAGACAGGGAGGTACAATGGGCAGTTCTTC
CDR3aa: CTSSQETGRYNGQFF

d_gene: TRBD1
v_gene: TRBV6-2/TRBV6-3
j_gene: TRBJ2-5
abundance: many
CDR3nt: TGTGCCAGCAGTAGGGACAGCAGAGAGACCCAGTACTTC
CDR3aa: CASSRDSRETQYF

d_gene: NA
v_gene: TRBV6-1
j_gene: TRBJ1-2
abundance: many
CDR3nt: TGTGCCAGTGACTCCTCAGGTTCCTATGGCTACACCTTC
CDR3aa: CASDSSGSYGYTF

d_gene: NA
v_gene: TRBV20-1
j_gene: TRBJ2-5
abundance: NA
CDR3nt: TGCGCCTTTCTGGTCCAAGAGACCCAGTACTTC
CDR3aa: CAFLVQETQYF

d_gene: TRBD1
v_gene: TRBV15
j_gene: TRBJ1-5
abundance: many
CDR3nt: TGTGCCACCAGCCCGGGACAGGCTGATCAGCCCCAGCATTTT
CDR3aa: CATSPGQADQPQHF

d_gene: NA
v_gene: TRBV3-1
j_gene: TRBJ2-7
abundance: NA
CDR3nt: TGTGCCAGCAGCCAAGTGAGGATAACAGGGCCCTACGAGCAGTACTTC
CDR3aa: CASSQVRITGPYEQYF

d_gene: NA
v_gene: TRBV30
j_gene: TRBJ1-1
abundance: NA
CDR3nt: TGTGCCTGGGAGGTATCGGATTCTCCTGGGACCGTGGGACCTTTCTTT
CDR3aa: CAWEVSDSPGTVGPFF

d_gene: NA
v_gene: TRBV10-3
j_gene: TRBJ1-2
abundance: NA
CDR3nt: TGTGCCATCAGTGAGAGTGACAGGCGAGCTAACTATGGCTACACCTTC
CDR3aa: CAISESDRRANYGYTF

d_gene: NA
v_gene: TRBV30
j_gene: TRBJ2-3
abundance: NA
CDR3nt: TGTGCCTGGAGTGGCCCCCCTTCTCCCCGCACAGATACGCAGTATTTT
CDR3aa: CAWSGPPSPRTDTQYF

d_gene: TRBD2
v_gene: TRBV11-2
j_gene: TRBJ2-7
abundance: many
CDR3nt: TGTGCCAGCAGCCTAGTTACTAGCGGGATAATCTACGAGCAGTACTTC
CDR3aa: CASSLVTSGIIYEQYF

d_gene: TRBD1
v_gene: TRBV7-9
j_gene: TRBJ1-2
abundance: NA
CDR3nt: TGTGCCAGCAGCTTAGGACAGGGCTGGAGGGGCTACACCTTC
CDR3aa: CASSLGQGWRGYTF

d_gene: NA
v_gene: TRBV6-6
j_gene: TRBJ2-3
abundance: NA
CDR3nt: TGTGCCAGCAGACCGGGCGGGGTGAGCACAGATACGCAGTATTTT
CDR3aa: CASRPGGVSTDTQYF

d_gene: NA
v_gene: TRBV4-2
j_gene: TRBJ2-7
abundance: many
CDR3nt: TGTGCCAGCAGCCAAGATATCGGAAGGGACTACGAGCAGTACTTC
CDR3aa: CASSQDIGRDYEQYF

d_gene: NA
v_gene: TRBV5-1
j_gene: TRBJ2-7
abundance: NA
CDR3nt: TGCGCCAGCAGCTTGGAAGCCACAGCCTACGAGCAGTACTTC
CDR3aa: CASSLEATAYEQYF

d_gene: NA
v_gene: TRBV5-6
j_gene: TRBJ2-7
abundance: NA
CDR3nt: TGTGACAGCAGCTTCCAGCCGCACGAGCAGTACTTC
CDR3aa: CDSSFQPHEQYF

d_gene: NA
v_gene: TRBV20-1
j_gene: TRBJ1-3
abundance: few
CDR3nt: TGCAGTGCTAGGGACACGAACTCTGGAAACACCATATATTTT
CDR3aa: CSARDTNSGNTIYF

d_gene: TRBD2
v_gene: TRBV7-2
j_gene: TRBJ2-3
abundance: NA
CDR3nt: TGTGCCAGCAGCAACTGGGTTGGGACTACTCTCACAGATACGCAGTATTTT
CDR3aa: CASSNWVGTTLTDTQYF

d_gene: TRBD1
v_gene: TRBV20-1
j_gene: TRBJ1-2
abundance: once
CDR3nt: TGCAGTGCAAGGACAGGGGGCGAGACTGGCTACACCTTC
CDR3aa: CSARTGGETGYTF

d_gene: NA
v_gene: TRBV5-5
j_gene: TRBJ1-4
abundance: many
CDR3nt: TGTGCCAGCAGCTTGTCGGGTAGTGAAAAACTGTTTTTT
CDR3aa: CASSLSGSEKLFF

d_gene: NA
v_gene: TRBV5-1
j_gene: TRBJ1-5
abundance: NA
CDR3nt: TGCGCCAGCAGCTTGGCATCGTATAGCAATCAGCCCCAGCATTTT
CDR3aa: CASSLASYSNQPQHF

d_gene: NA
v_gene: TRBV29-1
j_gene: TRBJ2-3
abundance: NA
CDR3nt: TGCAGCGGGCGGACTTTACCCAGCACAGATACGCAGTATTTT
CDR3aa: CSGRTLPSTDTQYF

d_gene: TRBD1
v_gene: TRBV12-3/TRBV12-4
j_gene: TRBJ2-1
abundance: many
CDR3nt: TGTGCCAGCAGTTTGGACAGGGGGAGCTCCTACAATGAGCAGTTCTTC
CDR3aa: CASSLDRGSSYNEQFF

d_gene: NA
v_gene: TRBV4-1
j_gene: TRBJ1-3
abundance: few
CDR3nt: TGCGCCAGCAGCCAAGCTAGGTCTGGAAACACCATATATTTT
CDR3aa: CASSQARSGNTIYF

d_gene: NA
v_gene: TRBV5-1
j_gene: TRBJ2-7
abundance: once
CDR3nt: TGCGCCAGTTCGGAGGTTAGCTCCTGCGAGCAGTACTTC
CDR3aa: CASSEVSSCEQYF

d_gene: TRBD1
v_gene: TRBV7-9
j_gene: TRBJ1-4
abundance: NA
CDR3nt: TGTGCCAGCAGCTTCTACAGGGGGTCGGGTGAAAAACTGTTTTTT
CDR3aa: CASSFYRGSGEKLFF

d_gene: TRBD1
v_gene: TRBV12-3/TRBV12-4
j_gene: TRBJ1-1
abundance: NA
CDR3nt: TGTGCCAGCAGTTTAGCGCAACAGGGGGCCTCTGAAGCTTTCTTT
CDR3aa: CASSLAQQGASEAFF

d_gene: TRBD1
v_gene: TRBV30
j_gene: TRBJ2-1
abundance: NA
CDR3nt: TGTGCCTGGAGTGAGGGGGCCCGCGGGGAGCAGTTCTTC
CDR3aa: CAWSEGARGEQFF